The source of this T cell receptor (beta chain) is a study of OX40 agonist ivuxolimab in advanced cancers. Germline CDR1 SGHVS, CDR2 FNYEAQ. The junction had 3 bases not matched to a gene; V was cut back by 4 bases and J by 2 bases. The CDR3 length is 15 residues. Only in-frame clones appear in the TCRdb table, and some are missing; sequencing was by immunoSEQ multiplex PCR. The profile shows about 22,000 clones, 80% to 85% of them singletons. Source: CD4+ or CD8+ T cells sorted from blood, taken in a trial of the OX40 agonist ivuxolimab. This TCR came from an adult with an advanced solid tumor such as melanoma, head and neck, liver or kidney cancer. The rearrangement links TRBV7-6 to TRBJ1-4; 8 bases map to TRBD1. Written as DNA, the CDR3 is TGTGCCAGCAGCTCACAGGGGGTCACTAATGAAAAACTGTTTTTT. Encoded protein: CASSSQGVTNEKLFF. Together with reference TRBV7-6 and TRBJ1-4, the CDR3 gives the full variable domain: GAGVSQSPRYKVTKRGQDVALRCDPISGHVSLYWYRQALGQGPEFLTYFNYEAQQDKSGLPNDRFSAERPEGSISTLTIQRTEQRDSAMYRCASSSQGVTNEKLFFGSGTQLSVL.